Following are 32 T cell receptor beta chains from one sample sequenced in a study of graft-versus-host responses after intestinal transplantation. Sequencing was performed with immunoSEQ multiplex PCR; in TCRdb, only in-frame clones are kept and a portion is missing. The table records 89,000 or so clones, roughly 80% of them present only once. No antigen has been assigned to these receptors. The sample was unstimulated CD4+ T cells sorted from spleen or lymph node cells, taken before intestinal transplant. These TCRs come from a human donor who received an intestinal transplant.

The V call is TRBV2, the J call TRBJ2-2; 7 nucleotides line up with TRBD1. Trimming took 6 bases from V and 1 from J; bases not matched to a gene: 2. The CDR3 has 14 amino acids. Germline CDR1 and CDR2: SNHLY and FYNNEI. In DNA, the CDR3 is TGTGCCAGCAGGACAGGGAGGAACACCGGGGAGCTGTTTTTT. It specifies CASRTGRNTGELFF.

This chain links TRBV20-1 with TRBJ2-3, with D maybe TRBD1 (5 bases). The CDR3 runs to 11 residues. Germline V gene sequence: CDR1 DFQATT, CDR2 SNEGSKA (reference sequence). In nucleotides, the CDR3 is TGCTGCGGACACTTCGAAGGTACGCAGTATTTT. This gives the protein CCGHFEGTQYF.

The table lists this clone with a count of one. V gene TRBV6-1 combines with J gene TRBJ1-2; TRBD1 might be the D (6 bases). The CDR3 is 13 residues long. CDR1 is MNHNS and CDR2 is SASEGT in the germline V gene. Trimming shortened V by 4 bases and J by 7 bases, and 13 bases separated the two germline ends. In DNA form, the CDR3 reads TGTGCCAGCAGTGTACAGGGAGTAGTTGGCTACACCTTC. Amino acids: CASSVQGVVGYTF.

This clone was picked up a small number of times. This specimen includes other DNA sequences encoding the same CDR3. This chain connects TRBV15 to TRBJ2-7, with D maybe TRBD1 (5 bases). V shed 0 bases and J shed 6 bases, with 6 bases lying between them. The CDR3 has 12 residues. Germline V gene lookup returns CDR1 LNHNV and CDR2 YYDKDF (reference sequence). The CDR3, as DNA: TGTGCCACCAGCAGAGATAGGGGCGAGCAGTACTTC. It translates to CATSRDRGEQYF.

J is TRBJ1-2 and V is TRBV19; D gene ambiguous. The germline V and J ends were trimmed by 3 bases and 3 bases, with 8 bases remaining between them. Germline lookup yields CDR1 LNHDA and CDR2 SQIVND (reference sequence). The CDR3 is 13 residues long. DNA of the CDR3: TGTGCCAGTAGTATCGAGGGTTACTATGGCTACACCTTC. It encodes CASSIEGYYGYTF.

The chain couples TRBV6-5 to TRBJ2-3; D call uncertain. The CDR3 length is 13 residues. In germline, CDR1 is MNHEY, CDR2 SVGAGI. The ends were cut back, 6 bases at V and 7 bases at J, with 14 bases in the middle. The CDR3 bases are TGTGCCAGCAGCTGGATCCCACAGTATACGCAGTATTTT. Its protein product is CASSWIPQYTQYF.

This clone was seen a handful of times. The gene calls are TRBV28 and TRBJ2-7; possible D gene TRBD1, 5 bases. Germline loops: CDR1 MDHEN, CDR2 SYDVKM. This CDR3 spans 13 amino acids. V was shortened by 2 bases and J by 2 bases, with 7 bases between the two germline ends. CDR3 sequence reads: CASSLQGTYEQYF. CDR3 in DNA: TGTGCCAGCAGTTTACAGGGAACCTACGAGCAGTACTTC.

This clone was picked up a small number of times. CDR3 sequence (DNA): TGTGCCAGCAGTTCTAGGGGTTATGGCACTGAAGCTTTCTTT. This gives the protein CASSSRGYGTEAFF. The rearrangement joins TRBV7-9 to TRBJ1-1; a possible D gene is TRBD1 (5 bases). Trimming pared 6 bases from V and 4 bases from J, leaving 15 bases between. Germline CDR1 and CDR2: SEHNR and FQNEAQ (reference sequence). This CDR3 has 14 amino acids. Variable domain in full (rest from reference TRBV7-9 and TRBJ1-1): DTGVSQNPRHKITKRGQNVTFRCDPISEHNRLYWYRQTLGQGPEFLTYFQNEAQLEKSRLLSDRFSAERPKGSFSTLEIQRTEQGDSAMYLCASSSRGYGTEAFFGQGTRLTVV.

This rearrangement joins TRBV12-5 to TRBJ2-1; no reliable D call. Germline CDR1 is LGHNT and CDR2 is FRNRAP. The CDR3 is made up of 14 amino acids. Trimming took 4 bases from V and 7 from J, leaving 14 bases between them. The CDR3 spells CASGSDPGGNEQFF. In DNA form, the CDR3 reads TGTGCTAGTGGTTCCGACCCGGGTGGGAATGAGCAGTTCTTC.

V is TRBV6-1 and J is TRBJ2-1; a weak D match, TRBD1 (5 bases). V lost 0 bases and J 8 bases, leaving 17 bases between the germline ends. This CDR3 has 16 amino acids. Germline-derived CDR1 and CDR2 are MNHNS and SASEGT. The CDR3 here is CASSEAWGRISHEQFF. For the CDR3, the DNA is TGTGCCAGCAGTGAAGCTTGGGGCCGCATTAGTCATGAGCAGTTCTTC.

V and J are TRBV7-2 and TRBJ1-3, with D possibly matching TRBD1 (5 bases). The germline V gene has CDR1 SGHTA and CDR2 FQGNSA. CDR3 length equals 17 residues. Deletions cut 1 base from V and 1 base from J, with 14 bases between. The CDR3 coding sequence is TGTGCCAGCAGCTTAGTCCCCCAGGCAGGGTCTGGAAACACCATATATTTT. Its protein product is CASSLVPQAGSGNTIYF.

The chain links TRBV5-5 to TRBJ2-7; 11 bases map to TRBD2. CDR1 and CDR2 (germline): SGHKS, YYEKEE (reference sequence). J was trimmed by 4 bases and V by 4 bases; bases with no gene match: 10. This CDR3 region has 16 residues. The CDR3 protein is CASSHSLAGVGYEQYF. The DNA of the CDR3 is TGTGCCAGCAGCCACTCACTAGCGGGAGTAGGGTACGAGCAGTACTTC.

This chain links TRBV13 with TRBJ2-4; tentatively, D is TRBD2 (5 bases). Between the trimmed V and J ends, which lost 0 bases and 1 base, there was a span of 7 bases. This CDR3 has 15 amino acids. From germline, CDR1 is PRHDT and CDR2 FYEKMQ (reference sequence). The CDR3 DNA reads as TGTGCCAGCAGCTTAGGACAGCGGGCCAAAAACATTCAGTACTTC. It specifies CASSLGQRAKNIQYF.

The chain is built from TRBV5-1 and TRBJ1-2; 7 bases match TRBD1. The CDR3 sequence is 15 residues long. Germline-derived CDR1 and CDR2 are SGHRS and YFSETQ. V dropped 2 bases and J dropped 3; count of bases not matched to a gene: 7. In DNA, the CDR3 is TGCGCCAGCAGCTTACGACAGGGCGGTGACTATGGCTACACCTTC. Amino acid sequence: CASSLRQGGDYGYTF. Full variable domain (missing parts from reference TRBV5-1 and TRBJ1-2): KAGVTQTPRYLIKTRGQQVTLSCSPISGHRSVSWYQQTPGQGLQFLFEYFSETQRNKGNFPGRFSGRQFSNSRSEMNVSTLELGDSALYLCASSLRQGGDYGYTFGSGTRLTVV.

V usage is TRBV6-5 and J usage is TRBJ2-5, with D uncertain. The CDR3 is made up of 13 amino acids. The germline V and J ends were trimmed by 6 bases and 5 bases, with 13 bases remaining between them. The germline CDR1 and CDR2 sequences are MNHEY and SVGAGI. This CDR3 reads CASSAAGLETQYF. CDR3 nucleotide sequence: TGTGCCAGCAGCGCCGCCGGTCTGGAGACCCAGTACTTC.

The genes are TRBV5-1 and TRBJ2-1; TRBD1 is a possible D gene (8 bases). The ends were cut back, 5 bases at V and 2 bases at J, with 11 bases in the middle. CDR3 length equals 14 residues. Germline V CDR1 and CDR2: SGHRS, YFSETQ. CDR3 region: CASRTGGAYNEQFF. The DNA for the CDR3 is TGCGCCAGCAGAACAGGGGGGGCCTACAATGAGCAGTTCTTC.

V usage is TRBV19 and J usage is TRBJ1-2; D is uncertain. Germline CDR1 reads LNHDA; CDR2 reads SQIVND (reference sequence). The CDR3 length is 12 residues. Trimming shortened V by 3 bases and J by 6 bases, and 8 bases separated the two germline ends. The CDR3 loop is CASSIWRDGYTF. As DNA, the CDR3 is TGTGCCAGTAGTATCTGGAGGGATGGCTACACCTTC.

This chain uses TRBV9 with TRBJ1-1, with TRBD1 identical over 7 bases. Losses at the gene ends were 7 bases for V and 2 bases for J; bases not matched to a gene: 5. Germline V lookup: CDR1 SGDLS, CDR2 YYNGEE. This CDR3 contains 13 residues. The CDR3 DNA is TGTGCCAGCGGAGGGGGCATTAACACTGAAGCTTTCTTT. It is translated as CASGGGINTEAFF. The whole variable domain, filled in from reference TRBV9 and TRBJ1-1, reads DSGVTQTPKHLITATGQRVTLRCSPRSGDLSVYWYQQSLDQGLQFLIQYYNGEERAKGNILERFSAQQFPDLHSELNLSSLELGDSALYFCASGGGINTEAFFGQGTRLTVV.

This clone came up once. V gene TRBV19 combines with J gene TRBJ2-3; 9 bases agree with TRBD2. In germline, CDR1 is LNHDA, CDR2 SQIVND (reference sequence). V dropped 3 bases and J dropped 3; count of bases not matched to a gene: 7. This CDR3 spans 16 amino acids. CDR3 DNA: TGTGCCAGTAGTATGGGTTCGAGCGGGAGGACAGATACGCAGTATTTT. Translated: CASSMGSSGRTDTQYF.

V usage is TRBV10-3 and J usage is TRBJ2-5, with 8 nucleotides matching TRBD2. V was pared by 2 bases and J by 2 bases, with 10 bases of the junction left unmatched. The CDR3 has 17 residues. The germline V gene has CDR1 ENHRY and CDR2 SYGVKD. In DNA form, the CDR3 reads TGTGCCATCAGTGAGATTCTAGCGGGCGCGCAACAAGAGACCCAGTACTTC. This codes for CAISEILAGAQQETQYF.

The rearrangement links TRBV18 to TRBJ1-3; no reliable D call. The CDR3 extends over 14 amino acids. Germline V lookup: CDR1 KGHSH, CDR2 LQKENI. Deletions cut 3 bases from V and 2 bases from J, with 8 bases between. CDR3 protein: CASSPSAAGNTIYF. The CDR3 DNA sequence: TGTGCCAGCTCACCTTCTGCGGCTGGAAACACCATATATTTT. Variable domain in full (rest from reference TRBV18 and TRBJ1-3): NAGVMQNPRHLVRRRGQEARLRCSPMKGHSHVYWYRQLPEEGLKFMVYLQKENIIDESGMPKERFSAEFPKEGPSILRIQQVVRGDSAAYFCASSPSAAGNTIYFGEGSWLTVV.

The chain is built from TRBV10-3 and TRBJ2-3; 15 nucleotides agree with TRBD2. Germline CDR1 ENHRY, CDR2 SYGVKD. This CDR3 region has 16 residues. With 6 bases clipped from V and 3 bases from J, the junction kept 4 bases outside the gene matches. Here the CDR3 DNA reads TGTGCCATCAGGCCTGGACTAGCGGGAGGGACAGATACGCAGTATTTT. Translating it yields CAIRPGLAGGTDTQYF.

CDR3 region: CASSHFTGGGNTGELFF. DNA of the CDR3: TGTGCCAGCAGCCACTTTACAGGGGGCGGGAACACCGGGGAGCTGTTTTTT. This chain connects TRBV14 to TRBJ2-2, with 9 bases fitting TRBD1. V lost 3 bases and J lost 1; bases outside the gene matches: 6. The length of the CDR3 is 17 residues. Germline CDR1 SGHDN, CDR2 FVKESK.

The chain recombines TRBV5-6 with TRBJ2-5, with D possibly matching TRBD1 (5 bases). V lost 2 bases to trimming and J lost 4 bases, with 15 bases between them. This CDR3 is built from 15 residues. CDR1 SGHDT and CDR2 YYEEEE come from the germline V gene. The CDR3 protein is CASSFQTGGGETQYF. CDR3 sequence (DNA): TGTGCCAGCAGCTTCCAAACAGGCGGCGGAGAGACCCAGTACTTC.

The J gene is TRBJ1-2, the V gene TRBV29-1; 9 bases are a match to TRBD1. The ends lost 7 bases at V and 5 bases at J; junction bases unmatched: 8. The germline CDR1 and CDR2 sequences are SQVTM and ANQGSEA. CDR3 length: 13 amino acids. CDR3 nucleotide sequence: TGCAGCGATGGACAGGGGATCAGTTATGGCTACACCTTC. This codes for CSDGQGISYGYTF.

Comment on this clone: This CDR3 is also generated by other DNA sequences in the sample. The chain links TRBV28 to TRBJ2-1; TRBD2 is a possible D gene (5 bases). The germline CDR1 and CDR2 sequences are MDHEN and SYDVKM. The CDR3 is 15 amino acids. V lost 3 bases and J lost 0, with 9 bases in between. The CDR3 region has the DNA TGTGCCAGCAGTTTTCCTAGCTCCTCCTACAATGAGCAGTTCTTC. Translation gives CASSFPSSSYNEQFF. The full variable domain, rest sourced from reference TRBV28 and TRBJ2-1, is DVKVTQSSRYLVKRTGEKVFLECVQDMDHENMFWYRQDPGLGLRLIYFSYDVKMKEKGDIPEGYSVSREKKERFSLILESASTNQTSMYLCASSFPSSSYNEQFFGPGTRLTVL.

This chain uses TRBV10-3 with TRBJ1-3; D is perhaps TRBD1 (6 bases). V gave up 0 bases and J gave up 2 bases, with 8 bases separating them. The CDR3 extends over 15 amino acids. Germline CDR1 ENHRY, CDR2 SYGVKD. CDR3 sequence reads: CAISESGGPGNTIYF. CDR3 DNA: TGTGCCATCAGTGAGTCCGGGGGGCCTGGAAACACCATATATTTT.

This clone has just one count. V is TRBV28 and J is TRBJ2-3; D is uncertain. The germline CDR1 and CDR2 sequences are MDHEN and SYDVKM. V gave up 7 bases and J gave up 6 bases, with 14 bases separating them. The CDR3 has 13 amino acids. CDR3 sequence: CASNRPLRDTQYF. The CDR3 DNA reads as TGTGCCAGCAACCGCCCACTTCGGGATACGCAGTATTTT.

This chain joins TRBV10-1 and TRBJ2-5; 7 nucleotides align to TRBD2. The germline V gene has CDR1 WNHNN and CDR2 SYGVQD (reference sequence). The junction had 11 bases not matched to a gene; V was cut back by 0 bases and J by 7 bases. This CDR3 is 16 amino acids long. The CDR3 protein is CASSESREGIYRTQYF. The DNA for the CDR3 is TGCGCCAGCAGTGAGTCGAGGGAGGGAATATACCGGACCCAGTACTTC.

Written as DNA, the CDR3 is TGCGCCAGGAGGGACAGGTGCTACAATGAGCAGTTCTTC. Residues: CARRDRCYNEQFF. The rearrangement uses TRBV10-2 and TRBJ2-1; 8 bases map to TRBD1. V lost 9 bases to trimming and J lost 3 bases; unmatched junction nucleotides: 4. Germline assignment: CDR1 WSHSY and CDR2 SAAADI. The CDR3 extends over 13 amino acids.

The rearrangement joins TRBV6-1 to TRBJ2-1; no firm D call. This CDR3 has 13 amino acids. Looked up from germline, CDR1 is MNHNS and CDR2 is SASEGT. Trimming left V 2 bases short and J 5 bases short, with 7 bases between. CDR3 residues: CASSERVDNEQFF. The CDR3 nucleotides are TGTGCCAGCAGTGAAAGAGTCGACAATGAGCAGTTCTTC.

V usage is TRBV6-1 and J usage is TRBJ2-1; perhaps TRBD1 as D (6 bases). Trimming stripped 11 bases from V and 9 bases from J, with 20 bases between. This CDR3 is 13 amino acids long. CDR1 is MNHNS, CDR2 SASEGT, per germline. The CDR3 DNA sequence: TGTGCCGCCTCTCGTGGGGGCTCGGGTGAGCAGTTCTTC. This gives the protein CAASRGGSGEQFF.